This TCR beta chain was sequenced in a study of OX40 agonist ivuxolimab in advanced cancers. Study overall: Ivuxolimab, an antibody acting as an agonist of OX40 (CD134), was used to treat patients. Findings of the study overall: Clonal expansion from baseline to week 6 occurred in both CD4+ and CD8+ T cells. The expanded peripheral T cells' antigen specificity was not determined. Individuals who were partial responders at 0.1-3.0 mg/kg had clonal expansion that ranked among the lowest.

The method was immunoSEQ multiplex PCR; TCRdb's version includes in-frame clones alone and lacks a portion of them. The sample holds tens of thousands of clones, roughly nine tenths seen once. The sample holds one count of this clone. Antigen: not known. CDR1 is SGHRS and CDR2 is YFSETQ in the germline V gene. Trimming left V 2 bases short and J 2 bases short, with 7 bases between. The CDR3 has 13 residues. The rearrangement uses TRBV5-1 and TRBJ2-5; no firm D call. The sequence came from an adult with an advanced solid tumor such as melanoma, head and neck, liver or kidney cancer. The material was CD4+ or CD8+ T cells sorted from blood, obtained in a trial of the OX40 agonist ivuxolimab. The CDR3 loop reads CASSFSLQETQYF. The CDR3 DNA reads TGCGCCAGCAGCTTCTCCCTTCAAGAGACCCAGTACTTC.